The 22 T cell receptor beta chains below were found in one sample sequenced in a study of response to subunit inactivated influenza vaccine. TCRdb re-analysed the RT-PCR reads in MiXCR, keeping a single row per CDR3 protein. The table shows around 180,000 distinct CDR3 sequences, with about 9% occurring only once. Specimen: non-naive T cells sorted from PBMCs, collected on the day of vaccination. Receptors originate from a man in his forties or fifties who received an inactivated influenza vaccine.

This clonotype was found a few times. Written as DNA, the CDR3 is TGTGCCAGCAGCTTGATGGGCTCCTACAATGAGCAGTTCTTC. Its translation is CASSLMGSYNEQFF. The chain joins TRBV7-9 to TRBJ2-1; no clear D gene. This CDR3 is 14 amino acids long. V was cut by 3 bases and J by 0 bases, with 6 bases left in between. Germline CDR1 SEHNR, CDR2 FQNEAQ (reference sequence).

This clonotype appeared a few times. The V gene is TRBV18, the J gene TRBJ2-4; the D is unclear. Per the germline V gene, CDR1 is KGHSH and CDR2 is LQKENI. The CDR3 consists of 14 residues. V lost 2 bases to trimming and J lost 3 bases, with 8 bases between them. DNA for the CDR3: TGTGCCAGCTCACCATTAGAGTTCAAAAACATTCAGTACTTC. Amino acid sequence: CASSPLEFKNIQYF.

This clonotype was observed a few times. The CDR3, as DNA: TGCAGTGCTAGTCACCGAGATACGCAGTATTTT. Protein product: CSASHRDTQYF. The chain uses TRBV20-1 and TRBJ2-3, with D unclear. The CDR3 is made up of 11 amino acids. V lost 3 bases and J lost 5, with 6 bases in between. CDR1 is DFQATT and CDR2 is SNEGSKA in the germline V gene (reference sequence).

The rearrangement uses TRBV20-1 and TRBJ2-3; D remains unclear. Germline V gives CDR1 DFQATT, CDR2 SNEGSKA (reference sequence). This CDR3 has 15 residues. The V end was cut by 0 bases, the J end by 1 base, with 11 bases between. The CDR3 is CSARDGQKGTDTQYF. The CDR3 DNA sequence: TGCAGTGCTAGAGATGGGCAGAAAGGCACAGATACGCAGTATTTT.

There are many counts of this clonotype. The CDR3 DNA reads as TGTGCCAGCAGCACGATCATTTCCCGGGACAGAAAAGCTTTCTTT. Translated: CASSTIISRDRKAFF. The J gene is TRBJ1-1, the V gene TRBV5-5; the match to TRBD1 covers 7 bases. J lost 9 bases, V lost 4 bases, and 15 bases had no gene match. Germline CDR1 is SGHKS and CDR2 is YYEKEE (reference sequence). The CDR3 spans 15 residues.

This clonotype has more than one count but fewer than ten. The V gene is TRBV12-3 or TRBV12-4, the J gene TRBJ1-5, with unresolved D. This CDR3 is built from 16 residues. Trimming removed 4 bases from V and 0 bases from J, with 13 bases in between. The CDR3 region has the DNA TGTGCCAGCAGTTCGGGCAGTCCTTATAGCAATCAGCCCCAGCATTTT. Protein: CASSSGSPYSNQPQHF.

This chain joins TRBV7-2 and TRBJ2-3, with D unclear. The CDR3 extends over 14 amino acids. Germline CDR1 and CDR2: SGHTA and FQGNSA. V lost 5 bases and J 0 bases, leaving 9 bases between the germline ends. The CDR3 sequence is CASSRASSTDTQYF. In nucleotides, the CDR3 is TGTGCCAGCAGCCGGGCCAGTAGCACAGATACGCAGTATTTT.

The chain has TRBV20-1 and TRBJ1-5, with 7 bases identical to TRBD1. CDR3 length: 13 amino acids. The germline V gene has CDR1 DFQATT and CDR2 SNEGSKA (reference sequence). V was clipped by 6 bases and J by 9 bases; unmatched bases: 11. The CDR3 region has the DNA TGCAGTGCACCACAGGGGCTTTCAGGGCCCCAGCATTTT. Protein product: CSAPQGLSGPQHF.

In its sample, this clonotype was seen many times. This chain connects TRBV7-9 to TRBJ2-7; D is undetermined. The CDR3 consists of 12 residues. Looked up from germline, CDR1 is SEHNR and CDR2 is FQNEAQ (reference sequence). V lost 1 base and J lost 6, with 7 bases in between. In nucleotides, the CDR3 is TGTGCCAGCAGCTTAGGGCTCGTCGAGCAGTACTTC. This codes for CASSLGLVEQYF.

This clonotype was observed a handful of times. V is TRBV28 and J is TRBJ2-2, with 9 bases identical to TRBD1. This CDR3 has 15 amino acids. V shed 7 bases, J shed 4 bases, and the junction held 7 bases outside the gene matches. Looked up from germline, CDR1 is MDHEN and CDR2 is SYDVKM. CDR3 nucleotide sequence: TGTGCCAGCACCCCAGACAGGGGGTTCACCGGGGAGCTGTTTTTT. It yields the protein CASTPDRGFTGELFF.

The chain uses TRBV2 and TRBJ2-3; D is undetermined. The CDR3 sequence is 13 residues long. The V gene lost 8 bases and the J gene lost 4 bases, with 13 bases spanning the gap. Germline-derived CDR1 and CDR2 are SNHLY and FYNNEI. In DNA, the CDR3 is TGTGCCAGCGGAATTACAACCTCAGATACGCAGTATTTT. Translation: CASGITTSDTQYF.

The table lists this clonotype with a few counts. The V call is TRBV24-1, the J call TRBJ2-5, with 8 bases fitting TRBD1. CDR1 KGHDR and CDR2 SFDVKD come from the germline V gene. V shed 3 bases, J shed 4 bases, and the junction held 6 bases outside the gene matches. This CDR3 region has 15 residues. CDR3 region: CATSDIGQGRETQYF. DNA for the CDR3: TGTGCCACCAGTGATATCGGACAGGGAAGAGAGACCCAGTACTTC.

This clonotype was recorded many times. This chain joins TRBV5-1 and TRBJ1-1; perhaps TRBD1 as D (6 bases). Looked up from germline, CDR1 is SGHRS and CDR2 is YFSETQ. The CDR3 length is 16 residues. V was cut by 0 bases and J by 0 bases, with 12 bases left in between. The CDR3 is CASSLATGGMNTEAFF. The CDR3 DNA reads TGCGCCAGCAGCTTGGCGACAGGTGGCATGAACACTGAAGCTTTCTTT.

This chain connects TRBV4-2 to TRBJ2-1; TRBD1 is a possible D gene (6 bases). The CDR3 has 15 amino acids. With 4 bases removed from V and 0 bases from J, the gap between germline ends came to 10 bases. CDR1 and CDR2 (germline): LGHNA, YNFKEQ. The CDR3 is CASSPGDRSYNEQFF. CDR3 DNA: TGTGCCAGCAGCCCAGGGGACCGCTCCTACAATGAGCAGTTCTTC.

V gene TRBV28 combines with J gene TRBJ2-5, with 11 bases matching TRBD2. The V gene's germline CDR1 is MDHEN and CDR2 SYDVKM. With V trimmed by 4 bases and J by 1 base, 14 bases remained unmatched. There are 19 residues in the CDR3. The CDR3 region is CASSYSGRALYRSQETQYF. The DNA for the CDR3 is TGTGCCAGCAGTTATAGCGGGAGGGCCTTATATCGGTCCCAAGAGACCCAGTACTTC. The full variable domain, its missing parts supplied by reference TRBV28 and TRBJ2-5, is DVKVTQSSRYLVKRTGEKVFLECVQDMDHENMFWYRQDPGLGLRLIYFSYDVKMKEKGDIPEGYSVSREKKERFSLILESASTNQTSMYLCASSYSGRALYRSQETQYFGPGTRLLVL.

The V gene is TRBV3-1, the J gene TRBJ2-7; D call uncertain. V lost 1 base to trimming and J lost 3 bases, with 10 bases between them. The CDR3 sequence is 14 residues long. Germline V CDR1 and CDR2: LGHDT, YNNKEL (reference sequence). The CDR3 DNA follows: TGTGCCAGCAGCCAAGTTAAGAGCGTCTACGAGCAGTACTTC. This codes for CASSQVKSVYEQYF.

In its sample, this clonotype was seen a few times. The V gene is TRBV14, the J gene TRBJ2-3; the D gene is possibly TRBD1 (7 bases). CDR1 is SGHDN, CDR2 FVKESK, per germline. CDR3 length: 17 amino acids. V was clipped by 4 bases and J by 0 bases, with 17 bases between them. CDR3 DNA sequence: TGTGCCAGCAGCCCCTTCCAGGGGGGTGGAAGCACAGATACGCAGTATTTT. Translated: CASSPFQGGGSTDTQYF. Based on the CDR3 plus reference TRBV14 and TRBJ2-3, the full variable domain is EAGVTQFPSHSVIEKGQTVTLRCDPISGHDNLYWYRRVMGKEIKFLLHFVKESKQDESGMPNNRFLAERTGGTYSTLKVQPAELEDSGVYFCASSPFQGGGSTDTQYFGPGTRLTVL.

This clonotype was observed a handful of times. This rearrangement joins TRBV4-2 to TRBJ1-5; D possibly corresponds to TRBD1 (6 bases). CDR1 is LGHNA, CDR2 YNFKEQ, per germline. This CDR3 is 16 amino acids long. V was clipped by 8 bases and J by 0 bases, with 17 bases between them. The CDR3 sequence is CASGETGFYSNQPQHF. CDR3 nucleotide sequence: TGTGCCAGCGGAGAGACAGGTTTCTATAGCAATCAGCCCCAGCATTTT.

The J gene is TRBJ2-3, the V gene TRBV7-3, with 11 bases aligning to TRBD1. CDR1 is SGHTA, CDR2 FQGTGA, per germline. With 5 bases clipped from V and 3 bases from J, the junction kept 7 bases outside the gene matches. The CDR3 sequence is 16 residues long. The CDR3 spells CASSRDRGFLTDTQYF. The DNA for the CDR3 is TGTGCCAGCAGCCGGGACAGGGGGTTTCTTACAGATACGCAGTATTTT.

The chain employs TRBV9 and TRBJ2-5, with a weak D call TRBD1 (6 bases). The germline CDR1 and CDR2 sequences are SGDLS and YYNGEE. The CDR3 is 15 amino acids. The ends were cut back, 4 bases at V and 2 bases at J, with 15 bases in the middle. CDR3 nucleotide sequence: TGTGCCAGCAGCCTATCTCCGGGACAACAAGAGACCCAGTACTTC. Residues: CASSLSPGQQETQYF.

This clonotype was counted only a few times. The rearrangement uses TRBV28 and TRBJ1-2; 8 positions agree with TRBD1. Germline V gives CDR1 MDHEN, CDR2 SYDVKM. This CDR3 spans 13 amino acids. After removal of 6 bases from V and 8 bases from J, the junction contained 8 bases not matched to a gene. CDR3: CASRRQGAGGYTF. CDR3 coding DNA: TGTGCCAGCAGACGTCAGGGGGCAGGGGGCTACACCTTC.

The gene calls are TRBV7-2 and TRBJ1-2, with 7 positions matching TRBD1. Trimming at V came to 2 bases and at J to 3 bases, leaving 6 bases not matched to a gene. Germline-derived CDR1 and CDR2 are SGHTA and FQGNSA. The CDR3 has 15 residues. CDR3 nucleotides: TGTGCCAGCAGCTTACAGGGGGGCAGGGACTATGGCTACACCTTC. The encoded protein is CASSLQGGRDYGYTF.